In its sample, the clone carrying this TCR beta chain was seen once. The data derive from a study of early T cells in non-severe SARS-CoV-2 infection. TCRdb reprocessed the 5' RACE reads with MiXCR, giving one entry per CDR3 protein. The sample lists about 80,000 distinct CDR3 sequences; more than 4% were seen once. CDR1 SGHRS and CDR2 YFSETQ come from the germline V gene. CDR3 length: 15 residues. With V trimmed by 2 bases and J by 3 bases, 4 bases remained unmatched. Sequenced here: whole blood, sampled at baseline. The V and J genes are TRBV5-1 and TRBJ2-7; 11 nucleotides align to TRBD2. This clonotype was sampled from an adult who was a healthcare worker with PCR-confirmed SARS-CoV-2 infection or an uninfected control (not recorded which). The CDR3 DNA follows: TGCGCCAGCAGCTTCAGGACTAGCGGGTTCTACGAGCAGTACTTC. It specifies CASSFRTSGFYEQYF.